The present T cell receptor (beta chain) was sequenced within a study of human T cells and chemical hapten exposure. In the study overall: Among samples, TCR yields varied mainly because of small differences in pooled library volume.

Details on this clonotype: Its specificity is not known.

TCRdb analysed the RACE reads with MiXCR anew, one entry per CDR3 protein. The sample has about 80,000 distinct CDR3 sequences, 11% seen once. Time point of the sample: patch test 2, 6 weeks after DPC sensitization. Treatment described: therapeutic diphenylcyclopropenone sensitization with weekly scalp DPC. Each patch-test visit's blood sample preceded patch application. The ends were cut back, 4 bases at V and 4 bases at J, with 16 bases in the middle. This CDR3 is built from 16 residues. Findings and limits, study-wide: Sensitizing to DPC left TCRs with a frequency above 1 in 1000 unaltered.

V and J are TRBV12-3 or TRBV12-4 and TRBJ2-2, with D hard to call. This sequence originates from a young man with alopecia areata. Some clones in this sample may be carry-over from other donors' samples. Sequencing used whole blood, obtained in connection with sensitization to the hapten diphenylcyclopropenone (DPC). In nucleotides, the CDR3 is TGTGCCAGCAGTTACCCCCCGTCCCCGAGCACCGGGGAGCTGTTTTTT. It codes for CASSYPPSPSTGELFF.